This T cell receptor (beta chain) comes out of a study of cytomegalovirus exposure and HLA in healthy donors. Germline V lookup: CDR1 SGHNT, CDR2 YENEEA. CDR3 length: 13 amino acids. V trimming: 5 bases; J trimming: 6 bases; junction bases outside the gene matches: 4. This clone appeared a single time. A multiplex PCR was run with 60 Vbeta primers and 13 Jbeta primers. The authors' processing: About 88 million unique TCR beta chains, 10 million to 13 million of them shared, were counted by a later analysis. Clones were read by immunoSEQ multiplex PCR, and TCRdb kept only the in-frame ones, dropping some. The V and J calls and clone size are taken from that table; D and trimming were inferred from the DNA. The top ten hold approximately 2.6% of the sample, which has some 180,000 clones, about four fifths seen once.

The TCR comes from a female donor in good health and CMV-seronegative. Sequencing was done on a sample of PBMCs. The gene calls are TRBV11-3 and TRBJ1-1, with 9 bases identical to TRBD1. CDR3 coding DNA: TGTGCCAGCAGCGTGGACAGGGGCGCTGAAGCTTTCTTT. Translating it yields CASSVDRGAEAFF.